This T cell receptor beta chain was documented in a study of tumor-infiltrating lymphocytes in primary liver carcinoma (dated by TCRdb to the late 2010s). Background on the whole study: Between late 2015 and early 2016, five patients in China with histopathologically diagnosed primary liver carcinoma had surgical resection. Hepatocellular carcinoma (four) or combined HCC and intrahepatic cholangiocarcinoma (one) was present in the five patients, who were three men and two women aged 30 to 69 years. The five patients had tumors of stage T1-T3 N0M0, with maximum diameters ranging from roughly 4.2 to 10 cm. Each sample produced about 3.5 to 8 million productive TCRbeta reads, and read depth showed no significant difference between tissue types. The study combined TCRbeta repertoire sequencing, expression microarrays and whole-exome sequencing across five regions of each liver tumor, with adjacent normal tissue and blood. TCRbeta repertoire sequencing covered 35 specimens from 5 patients: 25 tumor regions, 5 adjacent noncancerous liver tissues and 5 peripheral blood samples. High reproducibility was observed for the technical replicate repertoires, with mean shared-clone rates roughly 0.87 and correlation coefficients above 0.98. Points the paper makes about the study in general: Because the samples were bulk and unsorted, CD4+ and CD8+ T cell repertoires could not be compared. Consistent with antigen-driven expansion, pairs of tumor regions showed higher repertoire overlap (mean around 36%) than either tumor-adjacent pairs (about 17%) or tumor-blood pairs (approximately 15%). The top 250 clones made up a significantly larger repertoire fraction in tumors than in blood (p = 0.039). Only the TCR beta chain was sequenced, so true repertoire diversity is likely underestimated because unpaired alpha chains were not captured. Only 4 or 5 patients were included in the study, and the authors note that the findings should be validated in a larger study.

A note on this clonotype: Its recognized antigen is unknown. No much larger clonotype is one base removed from it; base qualities were not supplied.

Blood RNA was extracted from unsorted whole blood with TRIzol reagent; germline DNA came from the DNeasy Blood & Tissue kit. At the time of sampling, the patients had chronic HBV infection and had not received any treatment. Before surgery, approximately 3.8 milliliters of peripheral blood were collected into K2EDTA tubes. From its cysteine to its phenylalanine, the CDR3 spans 16 amino acids. This entry keeps only the CDR3 DNA: 48 bases, framed from base 1. A constant-region primer and ProtoScript II reverse transcriptase were used to reverse-transcribe TCRbeta-specific cDNA from approximately 450 ng total RNA. The TCRbeta libraries were prepared through three rounds of nested multiplex PCR following a slightly modified ARM-PCR procedure. Each of the first two PCR rounds ran for 9 to 11 cycles using multiplex TRBV1-TRBV30 forward primers together with a Cbeta reverse primer. Sample barcodes and Illumina adapters were added in a final 25-cycle PCR using Deep VentR polymerase. Before sequencing, amplicons of 200-500 bp were gel-purified using a QIAquick gel extraction kit. An Illumina HiSeq 2500 was used to sequence the TCRbeta amplicons with 250-bp paired-end reads. On the authors' methods: Reads were quality-trimmed with Trimmomatic v0.33, and paired reads were merged with FLASH v1.2.11 to recover full CDR3 sequences. V, D and J germline segments were assigned to the rearranged TCRbeta sequences using MiGEC v1.2.1b. Clonotype statistics and Shannon-Wiener diversity indices were calculated with VDJtools v1.0.0. To cut down on sampling bias, every analysis after diversity analysis relied on just the 250 most abundant clonotypes from each sample. The public sequencing data were trimmed at Q25 with fastp and processed into clonotypes with MiXCR by TCRdb, which kept only in-frame beta chains. Here each entry gathers all rows of one CDR3 protein and keeps the most common genes and DNA. TCRdb, rather than the study authors, made the V and J calls. The sample profile shows 180,000 or so distinct CDR3 sequences; 50% to 75% of them were found once. Clones ranked in the top ten supply 72% of the sample.

The rearranged segments are TRBV21-1 and TRBJ2-5; whether TRBD1, the table's D call, matches the DNA was not checked. TRBV21-1 is classified as a pseudogene. The receptor's source is a man aged 40-49 years with primary liver carcinoma and hepatitis B virus infection. Sequencing was performed on peripheral blood. The CDR3 region has the sequence CASSKVDRPGGETQYF. The DNA sequence is as follows: TGTGCCAGCAGCAAAGTGGACAGGCCGGGAGGAGAGACCCAGTACTTC.